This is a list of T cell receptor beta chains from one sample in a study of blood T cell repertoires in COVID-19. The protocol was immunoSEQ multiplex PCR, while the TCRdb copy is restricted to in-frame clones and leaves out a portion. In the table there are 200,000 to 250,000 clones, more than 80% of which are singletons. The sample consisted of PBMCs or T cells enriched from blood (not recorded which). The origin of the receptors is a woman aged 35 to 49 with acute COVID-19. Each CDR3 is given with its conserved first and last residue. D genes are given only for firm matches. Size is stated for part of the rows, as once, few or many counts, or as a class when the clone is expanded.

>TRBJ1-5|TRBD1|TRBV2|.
CASSERGTAVWGQPQHF
TGTGCCAGCAGTGAAAGGGGGACAGCGGTGTGGGGCCAGCCCCAGCATTTT
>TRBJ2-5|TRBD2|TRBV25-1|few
CASSESLGTSGGQETQYF
TGTGCCAGCAGTGAATCCCTTGGGACTAGCGGGGGTCAAGAGACCCAGTACTTC
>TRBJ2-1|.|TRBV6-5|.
CASSYSNQASYNEQFF
TGTGCCAGCAGTTACTCGAATCAGGCGTCCTACAATGAGCAGTTCTTC
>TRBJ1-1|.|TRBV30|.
CAWRGRGGNTEAFF
TGTGCCTGGAGGGGAAGAGGAGGGAACACTGAAGCTTTCTTT
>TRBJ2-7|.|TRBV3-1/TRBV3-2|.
CASSQLQEQWYSYEQYF
TGTGCCAGCAGCCAACTTCAGGAACAGTGGTACTCCTACGAGCAGTACTTC
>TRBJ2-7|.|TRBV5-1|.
CASSLEGQGQREQYF
TGCGCCAGCAGCTTGGAGGGGCAGGGCCAAAGAGAGCAGTACTTC
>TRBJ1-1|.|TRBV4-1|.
CASSQDRGVNTEAFF
TGCGCCAGCAGCCAAGACAGGGGCGTGAACACTGAAGCTTTCTTT
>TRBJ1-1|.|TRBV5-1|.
CASSLVSGVSEAFF
TGCGCCAGCAGCCTCGTGTCGGGGGTATCTGAAGCTTTCTTT
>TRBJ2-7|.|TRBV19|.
CASSLQAASSYEQYF
TGTGCCAGTAGTTTACAGGCCGCGAGCTCCTACGAGCAGTACTTC
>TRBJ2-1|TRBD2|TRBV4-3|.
CASSREGRGNNEQFF
TGCGCCAGCAGCCGCGAAGGGCGGGGGAACAATGAGCAGTTCTTC
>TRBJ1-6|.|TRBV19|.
CASSHSNSPLHF
TGTGCCAGTAGTCACTCTAATTCACCCCTCCACTTT
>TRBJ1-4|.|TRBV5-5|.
CASSREGFREKLFF
TGTGCCAGCAGCCGGGAGGGGTTTAGAGAAAAACTGTTTTTT
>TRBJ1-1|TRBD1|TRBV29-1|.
CSVYRDRGGMNTEAFF
TGCAGCGTCTACAGGGACAGGGGCGGCATGAACACTGAAGCTTTCTTT
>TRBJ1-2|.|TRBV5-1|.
CASSSSMISNYGYTF
TGCGCCAGCAGCTCCTCCATGATAAGCAACTATGGCTACACCTTC
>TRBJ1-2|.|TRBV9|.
CASSELPGFYGYTF
TGTGCCAGCAGCGAGCTACCGGGATTCTATGGCTACACCTTC
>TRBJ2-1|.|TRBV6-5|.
CASTRGAGSYNEQFF
TGTGCCAGCACCCGGGGGGCTGGCTCCTACAATGAGCAGTTCTTC
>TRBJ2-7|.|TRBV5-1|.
CASSFTGYELTYEQYF
TGCGCCAGCAGCTTTACAGGGTACGAGTTGACCTACGAGCAGTACTTC
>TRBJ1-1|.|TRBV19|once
CASSTGMNTEAFF
TGTGCCAGTTCGACAGGAATGAACACTGAAGCTTTCTTT
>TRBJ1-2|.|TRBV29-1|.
CSVTGGAIYGYTF
TGCAGCGTTACTGGGGGCGCGATCTATGGCTACACCTTC
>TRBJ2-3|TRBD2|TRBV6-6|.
CASSHPVSGGLHVVTDTQYF
TGTGCCAGCAGTCACCCGGTTAGCGGGGGCCTCCATGTGGTCACAGATACGCAGTATTTT
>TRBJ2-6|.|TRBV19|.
CASSRRAGDGGVWANVLTF
TGTGCCAGTAGCAGGAGAGCCGGGGACGGCGGGGTGTGGGCCAACGTCCTGACTTTC
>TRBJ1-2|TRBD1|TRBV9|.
CASSGGTASNYGYTF
TGTGCCAGCAGCGGGGGGACAGCTTCTAACTATGGCTACACCTTC
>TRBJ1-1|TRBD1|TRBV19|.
CASSTGRGRTSTEAFF
TGTGCCAGTAGTACCGGGAGGGGGCGAACGAGCACTGAAGCTTTCTTT
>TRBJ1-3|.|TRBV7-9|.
CASPGPGNTIYF
TGTGCCAGCCCTGGGCCCGGAAACACCATATATTTT
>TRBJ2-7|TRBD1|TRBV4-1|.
CASGRGQGSNEQYF
TGCGCCAGCGGCCGGGGACAGGGGTCCAACGAGCAGTACTTC